A single sample gave rise to the 24 T cell receptor beta chains below, sequenced in a study of blood T cells in healthy people across ages. Through a sample-barcoded 5' primer and a J-beta primer mix, a second PCR was run for roughly 6 to 11 cycles. TCRdb passed the 5' RACE reads through MiXCR, listing each CDR3 protein once. The sample records some 800,000 distinct CDR3 sequences, around 45% being singletons. Material: blood. Receptor source: a man in his fifties or sixties in good health.

This clonotype was seen once. The V call is TRBV25-1, the J call TRBJ2-6; 8 bases match TRBD1. The germline CDR1 and CDR2 sequences are MGHDK and SYGVNS. Germline trimming cut 4 bases from V and 1 base from J; bases unmatched to any gene: 12. CDR3 length: 19 amino acids. The CDR3 nucleotides are TGTGCCAGCAGTGCCCCACCGGGACAGGTGTCTTCTGGGGCCAACGTCCTGACTTTC. This gives the protein CASSAPPGQVSSGANVLTF.

The rearrangement uses TRBV20-1 and TRBJ2-3; TRBD2 aligns across 8 bases. Germline loops: CDR1 DFQATT, CDR2 SNEGSKA (reference sequence). Losses at the gene ends were 3 bases for V and 2 bases for J; bases not matched to a gene: 4. CDR3 length: 14 residues. The CDR3 DNA reads TGCAGTGCTAGTGGAGCGGGAGTCACAGATACGCAGTATTTT. Its protein product is CSASGAGVTDTQYF.

The chain links TRBV20-1 to TRBJ1-2; D is possibly TRBD1 (6 bases). The germline V gene has CDR1 DFQATT and CDR2 SNEGSKA (reference sequence). The ends were cut back, 6 bases at V and 2 bases at J, with 10 bases in the middle. This CDR3 comprises 12 residues. The CDR3 sequence: CSAPGQNYGYTF. The CDR3 DNA is TGCAGTGCGCCGGGACAAAACTATGGCTACACCTTC.

V gene TRBV12-3 or TRBV12-4 combines with J gene TRBJ2-1, with 12 positions matching TRBD2. V was pared by 5 bases and J by 6 bases, with 5 bases of the junction left unmatched. This CDR3 has 15 amino acids. The chain's CDR3 is CASSRTSGVANEQFF. In nucleotides, the CDR3 is TGTGCCAGCAGTCGGACTAGCGGGGTCGCCAATGAGCAGTTCTTC.

This chain joins TRBV4-3 and TRBJ2-1; 8 bases align to TRBD2. The CDR3 totals 18 residues. Per the germline V gene, CDR1 is LGHNA and CDR2 is YSLEER. J gave up 9 bases and V 0 bases, and 16 bases lay outside the gene matches. The CDR3 DNA is TGCGCCAGCAGCCAAGATAGCTGGACCAGCGGGAGAAGCAGTGAGCAGTTCTTC. It is translated as CASSQDSWTSGRSSEQFF.

To note about this clonotype: A much larger clone sits a single nucleotide away, making a read error possible. The chain combines TRBV20-1 with TRBJ2-5; TRBD2 is a possible D gene (6 bases). CDR3 length: 17 residues. CDR1 and CDR2 from the germline V gene are DFQATT and SNEGSKA (reference sequence). V lost 2 bases to trimming and J lost 11 bases, with 30 bases between them. CDR3 amino acids: CSARPGTPGSRSEEQYF. CDR3 sequence (DNA): TGCAGTGCTAGACCCGGGACTCCAGGGTCTCGGAGCGAGGAGCAGTACTTC.

The CDR3 is CASRGRGWSDEKLFF. The CDR3 DNA sequence: TGTGCCAGCAGAGGGAGAGGGTGGTCGGATGAAAAACTGTTTTTT. The chain uses TRBV6-1 and TRBJ1-4; no clear D gene. From germline, CDR1 is MNHNS and CDR2 SASEGT. The CDR3 contains 15 residues. Trimming took 6 bases from V and 6 from J, leaving 17 bases between them.

The DNA of the CDR3 is TGTGCCAGCAGTTACTCGGGTGCCGGGCAGGGGTGGCAGTACTTC. Translation: CASSYSGAGQGWQYF. This chain uses TRBV6-6 with TRBJ2-4; D perhaps matches TRBD1 (6 bases). The CDR3 is 15 residues long. Looked up from germline, CDR1 is MNHNY and CDR2 is SVGAGI (reference sequence). Deletions cut 0 bases from V and 13 bases from J, with 19 bases between.

V and J are TRBV29-1 and TRBJ1-1; D gene uncertain. Trimming stripped 7 bases from V and 1 base from J, with 4 bases between. This CDR3 is built from 10 residues. The germline V gene has CDR1 SQVTM and CDR2 ANQGSEA. The CDR3 DNA reads as TGCAGCGCGCGGAACACTGAAGCTTTCTTT. Translated, it gives CSARNTEAFF.

V and J are TRBV20-1 and TRBJ2-4; the match to TRBD2 covers 9 bases. The CDR3 sequence is 15 residues long. The germline gives CDR1 DFQATT, CDR2 SNEGSKA (reference sequence). The CDR3 loop reads CSPRRGGLAKNIQYF. The DNA for the CDR3 is TGCAGCCCTAGGCGGGGGGGATTAGCCAAAAACATTCAGTACTTC.

This clonotype was picked up one time. V usage is TRBV5-1 and J usage is TRBJ2-3; no clear D gene. This CDR3 comprises 17 residues. CDR1 is SGHRS and CDR2 is YFSETQ in the germline V gene. Trimming left V 0 bases short and J 0 bases short, with 14 bases between. DNA of the CDR3: TGCGCCAGCAGCTTGGGCAATTTTGGGGTCAGCACAGATACGCAGTATTTT. Residues: CASSLGNFGVSTDTQYF.

The chain recombines TRBV5-5 with TRBJ2-3; the D gene is possibly TRBD2 (5 bases). CDR1 is SGHKS, CDR2 YYEKEE, per germline (reference sequence). Trimming pared 7 bases from V and 0 bases from J, leaving 15 bases between. This CDR3 spans 15 amino acids. The CDR3 is CASFLGRTSTDTQYF. The CDR3 DNA follows: TGTGCCAGCTTCCTCGGCAGGACTAGCACAGATACGCAGTATTTT.

This chain links TRBV6-2 or TRBV6-3 with TRBJ2-1, with D possibly being TRBD1 (5 bases). This CDR3 has 13 amino acids. V was shortened by 6 bases and J by 4 bases, with 10 bases between the two germline ends. Germline V gene data show CDR1 as MNHEY and CDR2 as SVGEGT. The CDR3 sequence: CASRADSYNEQFF. CDR3 DNA: TGTGCCAGCAGGGCAGACAGTTACAATGAGCAGTTCTTC.

The chain employs TRBV5-6 and TRBJ2-4; possibly TRBD1 or TRBD2 for D (6 bases each). The J call may be mistaken, given a closer DNA end match to TRBJ2-5. The germline V gene has CDR1 SGHDT and CDR2 YYEEEE. This CDR3 has 13 residues. The CDR3 DNA is TGTGCCAGCAAATTATGGGGGGCAGAGACCCAGTACTTC. Its protein is CASKLWGAETQYF.

V and J are TRBV12-3 or TRBV12-4 and TRBJ2-1, with a tentative D call TRBD1 (6 bases). Trimming left V 6 bases short and J 5 bases short, with 17 bases between. This CDR3 comprises 15 residues. CDR3 in DNA: TGTGCCAGCAGCGCGCGAGGGTCAGGGGACAATGAGCAGTTCTTC. Protein: CASSARGSGDNEQFF.

V and J are TRBV5-5 and TRBJ1-5; possible D gene TRBD1, 5 bases. Germline values: CDR1 SGHKS, CDR2 YYEKEE (reference sequence). The CDR3 has 15 residues. V gave up 0 bases and J gave up 5 bases, with 12 bases separating them. The CDR3 protein is CASSLEGTDDQPQHF. CDR3 in DNA: TGTGCCAGCAGCTTGGAGGGGACTGATGATCAGCCCCAGCATTTT.

This sequence joins TRBV9 and TRBJ2-3, with D possibly being TRBD2 (6 bases). The CDR3 is 15 amino acids. Germline assignment: CDR1 SGDLS and CDR2 YYNGEE. With 3 bases removed from V and 5 bases from J, the gap between germline ends came to 16 bases. The CDR3 sequence is CASSGSPSVGDTQYF. The CDR3 nucleotides read TGTGCCAGCAGCGGAAGCCCTAGCGTGGGAGATACGCAGTATTTT.

There are many counts of this clonotype. This rearrangement joins TRBV20-1 to TRBJ2-1; 8 nucleotides align to TRBD2. V was clipped by 0 bases and J by 5 bases; unmatched bases: 3. Germline V gene sequence: CDR1 DFQATT, CDR2 SNEGSKA (reference sequence). The length of the CDR3 is 14 residues. CDR3: CSARDWTSNNEQFF. In DNA, the CDR3 is TGCAGTGCTAGAGATTGGACTAGCAACAATGAGCAGTTCTTC.

This chain uses TRBV7-2 with TRBJ1-3; 7 positions match TRBD1. Germline-derived CDR1 and CDR2 are SGHTA and FQGNSA. The V gene end was trimmed by 1 base and the J gene end by 7 bases; junction bases not matched to a gene: 4. The CDR3 extends over 14 amino acids. CDR3: CASSLEGGGNTIYF. CDR3 nucleotide sequence: TGTGCCAGCAGCTTAGAAGGGGGCGGGAACACCATATATTTT.

Only a few counts were recorded for this clonotype. V is TRBV20-1 and J is TRBJ2-5, with D possibly TRBD2 on 7 matching bases. The J call is in doubt because the DNA end fits TRBJ2-7 better. The CDR3 length is 12 residues. Per germline, CDR1 DFQATT and CDR2 SNEGSKA (reference sequence). The CDR3 region is CSAKGGFDEQYF. The CDR3, as DNA: TGCAGTGCTAAGGGGGGGTTCGACGAGCAGTACTTC.

The chain employs TRBV28 and TRBJ1-6, with D hard to call. CDR3 size: 14 residues. Trimming cost V 1 base and J 5 bases, with 6 bases left between them. Germline V gives CDR1 MDHEN, CDR2 SYDVKM. The CDR3 here is CASSLLRNNSPLHF. In DNA, the CDR3 is TGTGCCAGCAGTTTATTACGGAATAATTCACCCCTCCACTTT.

There are a few counts of this clonotype. The chain is built from TRBV5-1 and TRBJ2-3; D is possibly TRBD2 (5 bases). Germline CDR1 and CDR2: SGHRS and YFSETQ. V was trimmed by 1 base and J by 5 bases, leaving 11 bases between them. This CDR3 comprises 14 residues. The CDR3 coding sequence is TGCGCCAGCAGCTTGAGTTTCGGGGTAGATACGCAGTATTTT. Protein sequence: CASSLSFGVDTQYF.

Comment on this clonotype: At one end, the junction sequence differs from germline, possibly due to a read error. CDR3 loop: CASSLDQGNYGCTF. CDR3 DNA sequence: TGTGCCAGCAGTTTGGACCAGGGAAACTATGGCTGCACCTTC. The V call is TRBV12-3 or TRBV12-4, the J call TRBJ1-2; D may be TRBD1 (5 bases). The CDR3 covers 14 residues.

The CDR3 DNA follows: TGTGCCAGCCGGTCCTATAGCTCCTACGAGCAGTACTTC. This encodes CASRSYSSYEQYF. The V and J genes are TRBV12-3 or TRBV12-4 and TRBJ2-7; D gene unclear. Trimming removed 8 bases from V and 0 bases from J, with 11 bases in between. CDR3 length equals 13 residues.